The rows below give T cell receptor beta chains drawn from one sample of a study of control samples from healthy donors and cancer patients. Assay used: immunoSEQ multiplex PCR; TCRdb lists only in-frame clones, some missing. Of roughly 200,000 clones in the sample, about 90% were seen once. Sequenced sample: blood. These receptors originate from a man under 40 in good health. Each CDR3 is given with its conserved first and last residue. D genes are given only for firm matches. Not every row has a clone size; where given, it reads once, few, many or a size class.

TRBJ2-1,14,-,TRBD2,TRBV6-6,TGTGCCAGCAGTGGGACTAGCGGGGGATATGAGCAGTTCTTC,CASSGTSGGYEQFF
TRBJ2-3,14,-,-,TRBV3-1/TRBV3-2,TGTGCCAGCAGCCAAGAGGGGGTTGGGGATACGCAGTATTTT,CASSQEGVGDTQYF
TRBJ1-4,15,-,-,TRBV7-9,TGTGCCAGCAGCTCAGAACAGGGTCGGGGGGAAAAACTGTTTTTT,CASSSEQGRGEKLFF
TRBJ2-1,11,-,-,TRBV19,TGTGCCAGTAGTATGCGAGGTGAGCAGTTCTTC,CASSMRGEQFF
TRBJ2-7,16,-,-,TRBV25-1,TGTGCCAGCAGTGAATTCGGCGGACGACCCTCCTACGAGCAGTACTTC,CASSEFGGRPSYEQYF
TRBJ1-3,16,-,-,TRBV14,TGTGCCAGCAGTCAAAACAAGGGGGTTGCTGGAAACACCATATATTTT,CASSQNKGVAGNTIYF
TRBJ2-1,14,-,TRBD2,TRBV11-2,TGTGCCAGCAGCTTAGCGGGGGGCTACAATGAGCAGTTCTTC,CASSLAGGYNEQFF
TRBJ2-4,15,-,TRBD2,TRBV5-8,TGTGCCAGCAGCTTTTGGCGGGGGGCAAAAAACATTCAGTACTTC,CASSFWRGAKNIQYF
TRBJ2-7,17,-,TRBD2,TRBV14,TGTGCCAGCAGCCCAGGACTAGCGGGGGGCTCCATCTACGAGCAGTACTTC,CASSPGLAGGSIYEQYF
TRBJ2-3,19,once,TRBD2,TRBV6-2/TRBV6-3,TGTGCCAGCAGTTACTCGAAGGGACTAGCGGGGCTCAGCACAGATACGCAGTATTTT,CASSYSKGLAGLSTDTQYF